These 4 T cell receptor beta chains came from one sample sequenced in a study of T cell repertoires in cytomegalovirus infection. TCRdb reanalysed the reads using MiXCR and keeps one entry per CDR3 protein. The data contain fewer than 350,000 distinct CDR3 sequences, approximately 9.5% of them singletons. The sequenced sample was PBMCs. The receptor source for this set is a human donor in good health (CMV status not recorded). Some clones in this sample may be carry-over from other donors' samples.

This clonotype was found many times. The V and J genes are TRBV7-2 and TRBJ2-1; D is uncertain. Germline CDR1 and CDR2: SGHTA and FQGNSA. V dropped 3 bases and J dropped 4 bases, with 16 bases sitting between them. The CDR3 consists of 16 residues. CDR3 sequence reads: CASSFRSGDHYNEQFF. CDR3 DNA sequence: TGTGCCAGCAGCTTTCGATCGGGTGACCATTACAATGAGCAGTTCTTC.

The table lists this clonotype with many counts. The chain links TRBV14 to TRBJ2-1; TRBD2 matches 9 bases. Germline V lookup: CDR1 SGHDN, CDR2 FVKESK. The length of the CDR3 is 15 residues. With V trimmed by 2 bases and J by 2 bases, 1 base remained unmatched. CDR3 sequence (DNA): TGTGCCAGCAGCCAACTAGCGGGGACCTACAATGAGCAGTTCTTC. Amino acid sequence: CASSQLAGTYNEQFF.

The genes are TRBV18 and TRBJ1-1, with TRBD1 as a possible D gene (5 bases). Trimming cost V 0 bases and J 3 bases, with 17 bases left between them. This CDR3 comprises 17 residues. Looked up from germline, CDR1 is KGHSH and CDR2 is LQKENI. DNA of the CDR3: TGTGCCAGCTCACCACCTAAGGCAGGGAACGTATACACTGAAGCTTTCTTT. It specifies CASSPPKAGNVYTEAFF. Full variable domain (remainder filled in from reference TRBV18 and TRBJ1-1): NAGVMQNPRHLVRRRGQEARLRCSPMKGHSHVYWYRQLPEEGLKFMVYLQKENIIDESGMPKERFSAEFPKEGPSILRIQQVVRGDSAAYFCASSPPKAGNVYTEAFFGQGTRLTVV.

This clonotype was detected only a few times. The CDR3 protein is CASRYRPGTNTEAFF. The CDR3 nucleotides read TGTGCCAGCAGATACAGGCCAGGCACGAACACTGAAGCTTTCTTT. This sequence joins TRBV6-2 or TRBV6-3 and TRBJ1-1; possible D gene TRBD1, 5 bases. Germline CDR1 MNHEY, CDR2 SVGEGT. CDR3 length: 15 residues. Trimming shortened V by 6 bases and J by 1 base, and 15 bases separated the two germline ends.